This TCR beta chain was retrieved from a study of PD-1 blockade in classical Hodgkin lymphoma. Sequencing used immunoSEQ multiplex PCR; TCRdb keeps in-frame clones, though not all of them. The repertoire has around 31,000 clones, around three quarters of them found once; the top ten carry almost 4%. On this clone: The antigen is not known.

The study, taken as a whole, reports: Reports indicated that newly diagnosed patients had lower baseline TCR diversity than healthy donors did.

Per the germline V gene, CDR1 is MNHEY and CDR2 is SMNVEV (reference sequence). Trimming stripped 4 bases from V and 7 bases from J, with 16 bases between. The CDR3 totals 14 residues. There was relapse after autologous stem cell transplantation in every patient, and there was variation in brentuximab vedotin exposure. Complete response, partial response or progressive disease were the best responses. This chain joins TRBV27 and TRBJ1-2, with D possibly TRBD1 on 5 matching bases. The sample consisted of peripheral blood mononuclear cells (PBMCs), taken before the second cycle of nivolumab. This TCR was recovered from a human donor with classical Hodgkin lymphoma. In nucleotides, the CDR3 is TGTGCCAGCAGTTCCAGGGCCGGGCAAAGTGGCTACACCTTC. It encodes CASSSRAGQSGYTF.